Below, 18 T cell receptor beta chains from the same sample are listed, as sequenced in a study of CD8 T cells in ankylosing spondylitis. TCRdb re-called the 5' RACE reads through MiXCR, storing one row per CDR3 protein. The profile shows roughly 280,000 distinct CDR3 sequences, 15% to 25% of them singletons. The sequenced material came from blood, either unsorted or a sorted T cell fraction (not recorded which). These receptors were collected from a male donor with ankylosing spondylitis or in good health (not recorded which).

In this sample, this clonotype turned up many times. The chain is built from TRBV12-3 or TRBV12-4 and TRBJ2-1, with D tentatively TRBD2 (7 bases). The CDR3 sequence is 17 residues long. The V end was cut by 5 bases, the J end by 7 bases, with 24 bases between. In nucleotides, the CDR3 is TGTGCCAGCAGTCCCCTTGGGACGTGGGGGGGCCGAAATGAGCAGTTCTTC. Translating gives CASSPLGTWGGRNEQFF.

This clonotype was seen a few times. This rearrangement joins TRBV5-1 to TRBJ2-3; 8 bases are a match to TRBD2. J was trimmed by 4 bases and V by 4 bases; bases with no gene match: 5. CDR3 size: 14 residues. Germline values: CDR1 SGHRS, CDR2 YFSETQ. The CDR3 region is CASSAGRVADTQYF. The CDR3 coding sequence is TGCGCCAGCAGCGCCGGGAGGGTGGCAGATACGCAGTATTTT.

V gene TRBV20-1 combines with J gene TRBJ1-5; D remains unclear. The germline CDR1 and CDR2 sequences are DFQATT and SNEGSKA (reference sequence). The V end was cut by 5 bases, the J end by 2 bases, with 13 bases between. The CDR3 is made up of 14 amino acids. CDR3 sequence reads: CSAQSGSRNQPQHF. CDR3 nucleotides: TGCAGTGCTCAGTCGGGTTCTCGCAATCAGCCCCAGCATTTT.

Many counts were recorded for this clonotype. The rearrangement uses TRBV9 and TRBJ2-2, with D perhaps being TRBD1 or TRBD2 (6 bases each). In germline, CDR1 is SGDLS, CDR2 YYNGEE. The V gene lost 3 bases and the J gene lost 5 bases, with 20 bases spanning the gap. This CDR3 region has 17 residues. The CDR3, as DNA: TGTGCCAGCAGCGAACCGCGTCTCGGGGGCCGGACCGGGGAGCTGTTTTTT. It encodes CASSEPRLGGRTGELFF. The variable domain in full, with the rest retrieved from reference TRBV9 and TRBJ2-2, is DSGVTQTPKHLITATGQRVTLRCSPRSGDLSVYWYQQSLDQGLQFLIQYYNGEERAKGNILERFSAQQFPDLHSELNLSSLELGDSALYFCASSEPRLGGRTGELFFGEGSRLTVL.

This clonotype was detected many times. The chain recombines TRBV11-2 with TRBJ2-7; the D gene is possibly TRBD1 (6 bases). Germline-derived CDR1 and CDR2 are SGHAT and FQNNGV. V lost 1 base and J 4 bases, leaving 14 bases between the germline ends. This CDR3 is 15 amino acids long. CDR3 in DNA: TGTGCCAGCAGCTTAGGGTCAGGGGTAATGTACGAGCAGTACGTC. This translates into CASSLGSGVMYEQYV.

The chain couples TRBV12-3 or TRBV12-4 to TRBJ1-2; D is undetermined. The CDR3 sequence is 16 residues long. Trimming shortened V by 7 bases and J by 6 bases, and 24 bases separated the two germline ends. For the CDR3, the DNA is TGTGCCAGCACCCCACTTGAGGTCGAGGGAATTGATGGCTACACCTTC. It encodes CASTPLEVEGIDGYTF.

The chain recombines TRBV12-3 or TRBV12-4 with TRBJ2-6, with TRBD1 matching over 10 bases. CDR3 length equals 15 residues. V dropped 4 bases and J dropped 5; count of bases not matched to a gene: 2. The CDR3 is CASSYDRGRANVLTF. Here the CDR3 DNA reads TGTGCCAGCAGTTACGACAGGGGGCGGGCCAACGTCCTGACTTTC.

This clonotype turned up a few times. In DNA, the CDR3 is TGCGCCAGCAGCTTGGAAGGGGGCTTCAATGAAAAACTGTTTTTT. It specifies CASSLEGGFNEKLFF. The chain recombines TRBV5-1 with TRBJ1-4, with TRBD1 identical over 7 bases. The germline V gene has CDR1 SGHRS and CDR2 YFSETQ. This CDR3 is built from 15 residues. J was trimmed by 5 bases and V by 0 bases; bases with no gene match: 4.

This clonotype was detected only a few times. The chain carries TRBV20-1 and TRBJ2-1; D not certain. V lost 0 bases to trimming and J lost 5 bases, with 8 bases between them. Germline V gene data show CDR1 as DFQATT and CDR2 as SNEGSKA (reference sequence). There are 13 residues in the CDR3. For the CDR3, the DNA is TGCAGTGCTAGAGATGTGTCAAACAATGAGCAGTTCTTC. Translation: CSARDVSNNEQFF.

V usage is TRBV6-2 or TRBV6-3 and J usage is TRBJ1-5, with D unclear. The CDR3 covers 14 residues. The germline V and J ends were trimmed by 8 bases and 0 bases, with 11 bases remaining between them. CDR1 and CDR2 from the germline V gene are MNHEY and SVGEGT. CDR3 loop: CASLSKPSNQPQHF. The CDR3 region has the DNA TGTGCCAGCCTCAGTAAACCTAGCAATCAGCCCCAGCATTTT.

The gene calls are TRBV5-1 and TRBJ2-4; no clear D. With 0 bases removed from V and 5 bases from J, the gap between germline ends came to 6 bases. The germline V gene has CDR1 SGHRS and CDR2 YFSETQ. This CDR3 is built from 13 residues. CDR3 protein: CASSLAVENIQYF. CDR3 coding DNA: TGCGCCAGCAGCTTGGCAGTGGAAAACATTCAGTACTTC.

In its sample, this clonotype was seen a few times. The chain's CDR3 is CASSYSVPTQPRGYTF. The CDR3 nucleotides read TGTGCCAGCAGTTACTCGGTACCAACCCAACCGCGCGGCTACACCTTC. The rearrangement uses TRBV6-5 and TRBJ1-2, with D uncertain. V shed 0 bases and J shed 8 bases, with 19 bases lying between them. The germline gives CDR1 MNHEY, CDR2 SVGAGI. This CDR3 region has 16 residues.

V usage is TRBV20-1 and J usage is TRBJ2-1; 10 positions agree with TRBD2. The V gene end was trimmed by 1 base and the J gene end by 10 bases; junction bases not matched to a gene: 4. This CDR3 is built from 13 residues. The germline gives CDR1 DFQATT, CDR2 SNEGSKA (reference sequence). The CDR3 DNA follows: TGCAGTGCTAGAGGGCTAGCGGGGGTAGAGCAGTTCTTC. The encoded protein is CSARGLAGVEQFF.

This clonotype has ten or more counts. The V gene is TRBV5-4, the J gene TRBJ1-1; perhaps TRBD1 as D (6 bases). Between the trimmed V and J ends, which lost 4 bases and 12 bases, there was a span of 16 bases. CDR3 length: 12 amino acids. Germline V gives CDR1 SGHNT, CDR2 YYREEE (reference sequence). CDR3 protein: CASSVQDRRPFF. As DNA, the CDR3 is TGTGCCAGCAGCGTCCAAGACAGGCGACCTTTCTTT.

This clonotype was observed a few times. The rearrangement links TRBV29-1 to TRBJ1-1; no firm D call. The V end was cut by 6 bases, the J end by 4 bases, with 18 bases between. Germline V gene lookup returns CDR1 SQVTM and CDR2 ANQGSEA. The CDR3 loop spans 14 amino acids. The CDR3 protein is CSVAPIQALTEAFF. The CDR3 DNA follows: TGCAGCGTCGCGCCCATCCAGGCACTCACTGAAGCTTTCTTT.

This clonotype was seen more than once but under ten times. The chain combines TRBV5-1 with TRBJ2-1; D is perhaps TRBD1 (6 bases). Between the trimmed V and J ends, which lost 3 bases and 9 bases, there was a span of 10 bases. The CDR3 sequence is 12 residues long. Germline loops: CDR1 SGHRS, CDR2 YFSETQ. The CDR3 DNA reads TGCGCCAGCAGCTGGGACAATGGTGAGCAGTTCTTC. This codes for CASSWDNGEQFF.

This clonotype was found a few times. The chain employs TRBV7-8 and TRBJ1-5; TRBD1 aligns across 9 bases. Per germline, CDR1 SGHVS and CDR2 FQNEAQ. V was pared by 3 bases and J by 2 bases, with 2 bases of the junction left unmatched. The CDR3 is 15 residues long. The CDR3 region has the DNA TGTGCCAGCAGCTTTGGGGACAGGGGCAATCAGCCCCAGCATTTT. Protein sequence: CASSFGDRGNQPQHF. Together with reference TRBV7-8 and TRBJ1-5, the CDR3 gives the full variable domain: GAGVSQSPRYKVAKRGQDVALRCDPISGHVSLFWYQQALGQGPEFLTYFQNEAQLDKSGLPSDRFFAERPEGSVSTLKIQRTQQEDSAVYLCASSFGDRGNQPQHFGDGTRLSIL.

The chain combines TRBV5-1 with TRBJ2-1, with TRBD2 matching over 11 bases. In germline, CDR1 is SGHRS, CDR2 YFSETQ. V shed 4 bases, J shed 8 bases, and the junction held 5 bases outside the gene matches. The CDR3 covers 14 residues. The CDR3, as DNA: TGCGCCAGCAGCCCTGGACTAGCGGGCTATGAGCAGTTCTTC. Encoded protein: CASSPGLAGYEQFF.